Detailed here is one T cell receptor (beta chain). Authors' data handling: Cell counts per sample came from amplifying reference gene primers. Sequencing used immunoSEQ multiplex PCR; TCRdb keeps in-frame clones, though not all of them. V and J calls and clone size follow that table, whereas D and trimming were derived from the DNA. The table shows roughly 99,000 clones, with approximately 85% occurring only once. These data come from a study of blood T cell repertoires in COVID-19. In the study overall: The analysed material was cDNA or gDNA that came from T cells, B-cell-depleted T cells, or PBMCs.

The CDR3 sequence is 17 residues long. V trimming: 2 bases; J trimming: 1 base; junction bases outside the gene matches: 12. Germline lookup yields CDR1 GTSNPN and CDR2 SVGIG (reference sequence). The sequenced material came from peripheral blood. The chain employs TRBV30 and TRBJ2-7, with TRBD1 identical over 9 bases. The TCR was taken from a woman at least 80 years old with active or convalescent COVID-19. The CDR3 here is CAWSLDPGQGRSYEQYF. The DNA of the CDR3 is TGTGCCTGGAGTCTAGACCCGGGACAGGGCCGTTCCTACGAGCAGTACTTC.